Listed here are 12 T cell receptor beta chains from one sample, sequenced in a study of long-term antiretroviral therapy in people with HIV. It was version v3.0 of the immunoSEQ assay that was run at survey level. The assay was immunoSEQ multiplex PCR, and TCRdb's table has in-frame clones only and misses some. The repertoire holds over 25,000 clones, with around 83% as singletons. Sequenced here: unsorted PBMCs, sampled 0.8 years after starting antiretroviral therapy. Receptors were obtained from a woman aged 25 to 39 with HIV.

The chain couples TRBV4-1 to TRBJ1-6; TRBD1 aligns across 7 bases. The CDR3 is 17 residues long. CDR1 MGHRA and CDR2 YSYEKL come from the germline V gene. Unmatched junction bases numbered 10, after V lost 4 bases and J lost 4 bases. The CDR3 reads CASSLNSGTEYNSPLHF. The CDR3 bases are TGCGCCAGCAGCCTAAACTCCGGGACAGAATATAATTCACCCCTCCACTTT.

CDR3 DNA sequence: TGTGCCAGCAGCGCGACCGGGACAGGGGTTTACAATGAGCAGTTCTTC. As protein: CASSATGTGVYNEQFF. The chain couples TRBV4-2 to TRBJ2-1; the match to TRBD1 covers 10 bases. Germline CDR1 is LGHNA and CDR2 is YNFKEQ. The ends lost 5 bases at V and 4 bases at J; junction bases unmatched: 8. CDR3 size: 16 residues.

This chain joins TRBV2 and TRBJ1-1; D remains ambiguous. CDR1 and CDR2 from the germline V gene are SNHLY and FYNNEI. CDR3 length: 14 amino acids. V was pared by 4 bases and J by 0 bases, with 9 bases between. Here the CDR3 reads CASSVSRLNTEAFF. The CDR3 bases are TGTGCCAGCAGTGTTTCGCGATTGAACACTGAAGCTTTCTTT.

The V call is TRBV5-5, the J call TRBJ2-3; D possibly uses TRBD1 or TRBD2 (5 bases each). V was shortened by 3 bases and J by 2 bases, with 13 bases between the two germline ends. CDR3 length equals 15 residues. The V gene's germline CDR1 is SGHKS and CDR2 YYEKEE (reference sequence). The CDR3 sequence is CASSSLGGYTDTQYF. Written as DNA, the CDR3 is TGTGCCAGCAGCTCGCTTGGGGGATACACAGATACGCAGTATTTT.

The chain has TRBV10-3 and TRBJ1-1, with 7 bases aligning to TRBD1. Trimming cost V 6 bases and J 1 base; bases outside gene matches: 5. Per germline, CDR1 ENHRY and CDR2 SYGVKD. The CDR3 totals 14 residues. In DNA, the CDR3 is TGTGCCATCAGCCAGGGACAGAAGAACACTGAAGCTTTCTTT. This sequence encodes CAISQGQKNTEAFF.

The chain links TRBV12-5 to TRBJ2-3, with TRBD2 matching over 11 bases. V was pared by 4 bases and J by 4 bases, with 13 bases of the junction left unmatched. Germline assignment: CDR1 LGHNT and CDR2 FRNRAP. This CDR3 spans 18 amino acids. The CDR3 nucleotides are TGTGCTAGTGGTTACACTCTTAGCGGGGGGGCCCGGCCAGATACGCAGTATTTT. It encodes CASGYTLSGGARPDTQYF.

The CDR3 loop is CASSFLPRDSEQYF. The CDR3, as DNA: TGTGCCAGCAGCTTCCTCCCCCGGGATAGCGAGCAGTACTTC. The chain links TRBV5-4 to TRBJ2-7, with TRBD2 as a possible D gene (5 bases). V lost 2 bases to trimming and J lost 6 bases, with 15 bases between them. Germline-derived CDR1 and CDR2 are SGHNT and YYREEE (reference sequence). The CDR3 loop spans 14 amino acids.

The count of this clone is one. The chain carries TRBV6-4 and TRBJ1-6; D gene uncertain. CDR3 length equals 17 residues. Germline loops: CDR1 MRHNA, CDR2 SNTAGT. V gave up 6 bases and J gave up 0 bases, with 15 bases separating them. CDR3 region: CASRVEGRSSYNSPLHF. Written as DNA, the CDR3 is TGTGCCAGCAGAGTGGAGGGAAGGAGCTCCTATAATTCACCCCTCCACTTT.

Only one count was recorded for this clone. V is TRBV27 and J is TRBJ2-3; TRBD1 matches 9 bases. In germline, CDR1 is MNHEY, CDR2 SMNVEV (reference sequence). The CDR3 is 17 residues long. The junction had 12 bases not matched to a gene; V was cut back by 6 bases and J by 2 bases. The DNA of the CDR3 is TGTGCCAGCAGCACCGGGACAGGGCTTCTATCCACAGATACGCAGTATTTT. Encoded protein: CASSTGTGLLSTDTQYF.

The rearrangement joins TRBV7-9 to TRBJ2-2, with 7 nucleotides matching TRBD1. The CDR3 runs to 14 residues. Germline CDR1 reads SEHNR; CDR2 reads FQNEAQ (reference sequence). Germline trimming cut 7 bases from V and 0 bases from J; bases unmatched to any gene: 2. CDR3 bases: TGTGCCAGCACAGGACAGGCGAACACCGGGGAGCTGTTTTTT. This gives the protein CASTGQANTGELFF. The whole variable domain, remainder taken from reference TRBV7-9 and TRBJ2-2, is DTGVSQNPRHKITKRGQNVTFRCDPISEHNRLYWYRQTLGQGPEFLTYFQNEAQLEKSRLLSDRFSAERPKGSFSTLEIQRTEQGDSAMYLCASTGQANTGELFFGEGSRLTVL.

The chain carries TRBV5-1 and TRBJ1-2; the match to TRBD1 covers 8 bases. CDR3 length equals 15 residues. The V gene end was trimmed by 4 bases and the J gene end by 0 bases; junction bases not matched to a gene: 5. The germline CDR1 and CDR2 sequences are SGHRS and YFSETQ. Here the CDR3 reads CASSGTGGTNYGYTF. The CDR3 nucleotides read TGCGCCAGCAGCGGAACAGGGGGTACTAACTATGGCTACACCTTC.

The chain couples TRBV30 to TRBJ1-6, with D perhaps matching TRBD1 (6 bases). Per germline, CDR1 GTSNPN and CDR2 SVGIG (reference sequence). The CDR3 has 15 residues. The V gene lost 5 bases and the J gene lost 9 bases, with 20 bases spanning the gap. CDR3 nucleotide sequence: TGTGCCTGGGACAACAGGGTCCTACCCACTTCACCCCTCCACTTT. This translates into CAWDNRVLPTSPLHF.